These 3 T cell receptor beta chains were all obtained from the same sample, sequenced in a study of cytomegalovirus exposure and HLA in healthy donors. The PCR was carried out with 60 Vbeta primers and 13 Jbeta primers. Only in-frame clones appear in the TCRdb table, and some are missing; sequencing was by immunoSEQ multiplex PCR. Of some 150,000 clones in the sample, approximately 82% were seen once. The specimen was PBMCs. The receptors here all came from a man between 40 and 49 years old in good health and CMV-seronegative.

V gene TRBV19 combines with J gene TRBJ1-2; TRBD1 matches at 10 bases. V lost 5 bases and J lost 3; bases outside the gene matches: 18. The length of the CDR3 is 19 residues. Germline CDR1 LNHDA, CDR2 SQIVND (reference sequence). CDR3: CASSAQTGGLALVDYGYTF. CDR3 coding DNA: TGTGCCAGTAGTGCACAGACAGGGGGCCTCGCTCTGGTGGACTATGGCTACACCTTC. The entire variable domain, with the rest obtained from reference TRBV19 and TRBJ1-2, is as follows: DGGITQSPKYLFRKEGQNVTLSCEQNLNHDAMYWYRQDPGQGLRLIYYSQIVNDFQKGDIAEGYSVSREKKESFPLTVTSAQKNPTAFYLCASSAQTGGLALVDYGYTFGSGTRLTVV.

V and J are TRBV19 and TRBJ2-2; TRBD1 agrees at 9 bases. The CDR3 is made up of 17 amino acids. V trimming: 10 bases; J trimming: 0 bases; junction bases outside the gene matches: 12. CDR1 is LNHDA and CDR2 is SQIVND in the germline V gene (reference sequence). The CDR3 coding sequence is TGTGCCACTTTTAACAGGGGGCAAATAACGAACACCGGGGAGCTGTTTTTT. Protein product: CATFNRGQITNTGELFF.

The J gene is TRBJ1-2, the V gene TRBV7-8; D may be TRBD1 (5 bases). From germline, CDR1 is SGHVS and CDR2 FQNEAQ. The CDR3 contains 13 residues. V was cut by 1 base and J by 8 bases, with 11 bases left in between. The CDR3 here is CASSLDQGRGYTF. The CDR3 DNA follows: TGTGCCAGCAGCTTAGACCAGGGCCGGGGCTACACCTTC.